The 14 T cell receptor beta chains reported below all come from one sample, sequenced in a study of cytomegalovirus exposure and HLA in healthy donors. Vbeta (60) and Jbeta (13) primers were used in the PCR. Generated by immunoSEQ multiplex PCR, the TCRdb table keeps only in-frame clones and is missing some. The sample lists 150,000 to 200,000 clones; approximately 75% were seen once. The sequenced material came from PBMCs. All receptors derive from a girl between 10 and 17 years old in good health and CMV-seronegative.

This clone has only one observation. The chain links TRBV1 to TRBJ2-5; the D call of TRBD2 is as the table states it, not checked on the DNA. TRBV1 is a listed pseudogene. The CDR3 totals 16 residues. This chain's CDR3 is CTSSLGTSGGMETQYF. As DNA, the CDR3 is TGCACCAGCAGCCTCGGGACTAGCGGGGGCATGGAGACCCAGTACTTC.

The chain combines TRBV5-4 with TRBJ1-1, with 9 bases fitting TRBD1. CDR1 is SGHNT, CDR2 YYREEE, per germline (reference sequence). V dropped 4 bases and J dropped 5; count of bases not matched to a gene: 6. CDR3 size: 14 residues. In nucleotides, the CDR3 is TGTGCCAGCAGCCATACAGGGGGCGAGACTGAAGCTTTCTTT. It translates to CASSHTGGETEAFF.

Written as DNA, the CDR3 is TGTGCCAGCAGTAGACAGGGGGCGGGAGCTTTCTTT. Residues: CASSRQGAGAFF. The chain joins TRBV6-5 to TRBJ1-1, with 10 bases aligning to TRBD1. With V trimmed by 5 bases and J by 10 bases, 4 bases remained unmatched. The CDR3 spans 12 residues. Germline CDR1 is MNHEY and CDR2 is SVGAGI.

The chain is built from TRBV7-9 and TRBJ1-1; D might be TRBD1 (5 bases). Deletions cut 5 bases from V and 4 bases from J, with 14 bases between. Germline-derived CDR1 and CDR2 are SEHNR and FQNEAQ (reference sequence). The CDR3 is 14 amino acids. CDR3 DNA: TGTGCCAGCAGCCCCACCCAGGGCGGCACTGAAGCTTTCTTT. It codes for CASSPTQGGTEAFF.

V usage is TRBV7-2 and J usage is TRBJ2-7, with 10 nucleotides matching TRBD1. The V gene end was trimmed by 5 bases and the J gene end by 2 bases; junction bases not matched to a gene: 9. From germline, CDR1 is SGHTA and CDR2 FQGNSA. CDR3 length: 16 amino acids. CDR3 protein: CASSREIGTGAYEQYF. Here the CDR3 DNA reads TGTGCCAGCAGCCGAGAGATAGGGACAGGGGCCTACGAGCAGTACTTC.

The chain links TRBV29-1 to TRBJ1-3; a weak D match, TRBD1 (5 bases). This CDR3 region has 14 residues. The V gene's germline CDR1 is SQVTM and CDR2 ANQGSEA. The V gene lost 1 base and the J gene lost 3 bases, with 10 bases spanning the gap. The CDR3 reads CSVEAGGGGNTIYF. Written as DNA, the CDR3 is TGCAGCGTTGAAGCCGGGGGAGGTGGAAACACCATATATTTT.

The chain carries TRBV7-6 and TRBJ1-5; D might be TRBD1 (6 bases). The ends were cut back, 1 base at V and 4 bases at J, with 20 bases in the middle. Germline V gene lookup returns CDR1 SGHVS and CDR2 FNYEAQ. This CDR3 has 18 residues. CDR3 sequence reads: CASSLDRQGNGLNQPQHF. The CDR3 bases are TGTGCCAGCAGCTTAGATCGGCAGGGGAACGGGTTGAATCAGCCCCAGCATTTT.

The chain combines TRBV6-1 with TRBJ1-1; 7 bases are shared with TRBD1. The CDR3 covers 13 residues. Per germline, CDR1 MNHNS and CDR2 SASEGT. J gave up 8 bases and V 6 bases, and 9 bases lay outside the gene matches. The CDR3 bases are TGTGCCAGCAGGCGGGACAGCGGGAGGGAAGCTTTCTTT. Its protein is CASRRDSGREAFF.

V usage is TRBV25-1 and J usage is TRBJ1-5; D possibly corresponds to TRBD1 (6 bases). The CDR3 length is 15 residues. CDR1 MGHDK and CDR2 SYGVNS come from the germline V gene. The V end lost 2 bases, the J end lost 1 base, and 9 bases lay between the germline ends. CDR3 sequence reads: CASSERGMSNQPQHF. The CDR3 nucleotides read TGTGCCAGCAGTGAAAGGGGGATGAGCAATCAGCCCCAGCATTTT.

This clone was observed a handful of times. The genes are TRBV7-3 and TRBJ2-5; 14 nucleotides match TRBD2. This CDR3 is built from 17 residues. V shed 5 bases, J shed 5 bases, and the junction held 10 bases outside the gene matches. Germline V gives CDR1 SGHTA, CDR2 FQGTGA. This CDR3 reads CASSHGLAGGKWETQYF. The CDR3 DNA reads TGTGCCAGCAGCCACGGACTAGCGGGGGGAAAATGGGAGACCCAGTACTTC.

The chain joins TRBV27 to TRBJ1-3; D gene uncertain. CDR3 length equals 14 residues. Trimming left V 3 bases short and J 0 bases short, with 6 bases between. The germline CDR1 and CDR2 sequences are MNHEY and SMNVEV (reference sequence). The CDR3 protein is CASSFSFSGNTIYF. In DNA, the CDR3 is TGTGCCAGCAGTTTTTCATTCTCTGGAAACACCATATATTTT.

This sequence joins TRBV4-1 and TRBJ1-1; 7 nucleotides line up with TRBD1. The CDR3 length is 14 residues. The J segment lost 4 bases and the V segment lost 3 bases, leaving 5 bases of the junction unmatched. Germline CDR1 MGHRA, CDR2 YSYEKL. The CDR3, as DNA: TGCGCCAGCAGCCACCGACAGGGTAGCACTGAAGCTTTCTTT. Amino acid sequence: CASSHRQGSTEAFF.

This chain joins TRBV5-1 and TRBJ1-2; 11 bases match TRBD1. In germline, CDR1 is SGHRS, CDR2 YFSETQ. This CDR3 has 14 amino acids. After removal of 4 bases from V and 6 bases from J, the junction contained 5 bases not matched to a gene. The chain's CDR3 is CASSTGQGADGYTF. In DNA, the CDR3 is TGCGCCAGCAGCACTGGACAGGGGGCCGATGGCTACACCTTC.

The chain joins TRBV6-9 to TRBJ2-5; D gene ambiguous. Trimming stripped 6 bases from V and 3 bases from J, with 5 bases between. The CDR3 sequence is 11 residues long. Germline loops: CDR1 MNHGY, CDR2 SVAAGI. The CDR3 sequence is CASRQKETQYF. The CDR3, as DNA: TGTGCCAGCAGGCAGAAAGAGACCCAGTACTTC.